This is a list of T cell receptor beta chains from one sample in a study of T cell repertoires in cytomegalovirus infection. One entry per CDR3 protein, called by TCRdb with MiXCR from the reads. The top ten hold under 3% of the sample, which has around 740,000 distinct CDR3 sequences, roughly a third seen once. The source material was PBMCs. Receptor source: a human donor in good health (CMV status not recorded). Some clones in this sample may be carry-over from other donors' samples. Each CDR3 is given with its conserved first and last residue. D genes are given only for firm matches. Not all rows give a size; the values are once, few, many and, for expanded clones, a class.

. | TRBJ1-2 | TRBV5-1 | . | CASSSRPYRTANYGYTF | TGCGCCAGCAGCTCCAGACCTTACAGGACCGCTAACTATGGCTACACCTTC
few | TRBJ2-2 | TRBV19 | . | CASSIFTNTGELFF | TGTGCCAGTAGTATATTTACGAACACCGGGGAGCTGTTTTTT
. | TRBJ2-2 | TRBV6-1 | TRBD1 | CASSEQGAGTGELFF | TGTGCCAGCAGTGAACAGGGGGCCGGCACCGGGGAGCTGTTTTTT
few | TRBJ2-5 | TRBV24-1 | . | CATRGDDRTETQYF | TGTGCCACCAGGGGGGACGACCGGACGGAGACCCAGTACTTC
few | TRBJ2-2 | TRBV23-1 | . | CAISTGELFF | TGCGCCATCTCCACCGGGGAGCTGTTTTTT
few | TRBJ1-1 | TRBV28 | . | CASSSWGNTEAFF | TGTGCCAGCAGCTCTTGGGGGAACACTGAAGCTTTCTTT
once | TRBJ2-1 | TRBV19 | TRBD2 | CAISIRGGAGGSYNEQFF | TGTGCCATTAGTATACGTGGGGGAGCGGGAGGCTCCTACAATGAGCAGTTCTTC
few | TRBJ2-7 | TRBV20-1 | . | CSAGTYAYEQYF | TGCAGTGCTGGGACTTACGCTTACGAGCAGTACTTC
few | TRBJ2-3 | TRBV12-3/TRBV12-4 | . | CAYGGSLTDTQYF | TGTGCTTATGGGGGATCCCTCACAGATACGCAGTATTTT
. | TRBJ1-3 | TRBV20-1 | . | CSAQRGNTIYF | TGCAGTGCTCAGCGGGGAAACACCATATATTTT
few | TRBJ1-3 | TRBV7-9 | . | CASSLGETGNTIYF | TGTGCCAGCAGCTTAGGAGAAACTGGAAACACCATATATTTT
many | TRBJ1-1 | TRBV20-1 | . | CSARVPGHLPVAEAFF | TGCAGTGCTAGAGTTCCGGGACACCTCCCTGTGGCGGAAGCTTTCTTT
few | TRBJ2-1 | TRBV6-6 | . | CASSYSLPEQFF | TGTGCCAGCAGTTACTCCCTTCCCGAGCAGTTCTTC
few | TRBJ2-2 | TRBV11-2 | . | CASSLGGGRSGELFF | TGTGCCAGCAGCTTAGGCGGTGGAAGATCCGGGGAGCTGTTTTTT
. | TRBJ2-3 | TRBV5-1 | . | CASSPLGSRDTQYF | TGCGCCAGCAGCCCCCTGGGTAGTCGGGATACGCAGTATTTT
. | TRBJ1-1 | TRBV7-2 | . | CASSFHGGGNTEAFF | TGTGCCAGCAGCTTCCACGGCGGGGGGAACACTGAAGCTTTCTTT
. | TRBJ2-5 | TRBV27 | TRBD1 | CARSFLPGQGPETQYF | TGTGCCCGCAGTTTCTTACCGGGACAGGGTCCCGAGACCCAGTACTTC
few | TRBJ2-5 | TRBV15 | TRBD1 | CATRRTGGKETQYF | TGTGCCACCCGTAGGACAGGGGGCAAAGAGACCCAGTACTTC
few | TRBJ2-7 | TRBV12-3/TRBV12-4 | . | CASSLRSGGVYEQYF | TGTGCCAGCAGTTTAAGGTCTGGCGGAGTCTACGAGCAGTACTTC
few | TRBJ2-7 | TRBV28 | . | CASMGDSYEQYF | TGTGCCAGCATGGGGGACTCCTACGAGCAGTACTTC
few | TRBJ1-2 | TRBV28 | . | CASSLGQTGYRYTF | TGTGCCAGCAGTTTAGGCCAAACGGGCTATCGCTACACCTTC
. | TRBJ2-1 | TRBV18 | TRBD1 | CASSAGTGGRNEQFF | TGTGCCAGCTCAGCCGGGACAGGGGGTCGAAATGAGCAGTTCTTC
few | TRBJ2-3 | TRBV7-9 | . | CASSLEGLRRQDTQYF | TGTGCCAGCAGCTTAGAAGGACTCCGCCGTCAAGATACGCAGTATTTT
many | TRBJ1-5 | TRBV7-9 | TRBD1 | CASSLQGAVSNQPQHF | TGTGCCAGCAGCTTACAGGGGGCGGTTAGCAATCAGCCCCAGCATTTT
. | TRBJ2-5 | TRBV6-6 | TRBD2 | CASSYSSPSGRFEVGETQYF | TGTGCCAGCAGTTACTCGAGTCCTAGCGGGAGGTTTGAAGTGGGCGAGACCCAGTACTTC
. | TRBJ1-2 | TRBV10-3 | TRBD1 | CAISDTGGRNGYTF | TGTGCCATCAGTGATACAGGGGGCAGGAATGGCTACACCTTC
few | TRBJ1-6 | TRBV10-2 | . | CASSIQSTSPLHF | TGCGCCAGCAGTATACAGTCGACTTCACCCCTCCACTTT
. | TRBJ2-5 | TRBV20-1 | . | CSARRDTETQYF | TGCAGTGCTAGGCGGGACACAGAGACCCAGTACTTC
. | TRBJ1-6 | TRBV7-9 | . | CASSLGRFLSPLHF | TGTGCCAGCAGCTTAGGAAGGTTTCTATCACCCCTCCACTTT
few | TRBJ1-4 | TRBV20-1 | TRBD1 | CSARARRGGQRNEKLFF | TGCAGTGCTAGAGCCCGGAGAGGGGGACAGCGTAATGAAAAACTGTTTTTT
. | TRBJ1-6 | TRBV2 | . | CASSEGLQATYSPLHF | TGTGCCAGCAGTGAAGGATTACAGGCCACGTATTCACCCCTCCACTTT
many | TRBJ1-2 | TRBV7-2 | . | CASSLDRGNYGYTF | TGTGCCAGCAGCTTAGATCGGGGGAACTATGGCTACACCTTC
. | TRBJ2-1 | TRBV7-2 | . | CASSPTGRGPYNEQFF | TGTGCCAGCAGCCCGACAGGGAGGGGCCCCTACAATGAGCAGTTCTTC
. | TRBJ2-7 | TRBV5-1 | TRBD1 | CASSLAQPGQGIPYEQYF | TGCGCCAGCAGCTTGGCTCAACCGGGACAGGGAATCCCCTACGAGCAGTACTTC
many | TRBJ1-5 | TRBV12-3/TRBV12-4 | TRBD1 | CASRDTGAGNQPQHF | TGTGCCAGCAGAGATACAGGGGCGGGCAATCAGCCCCAGCATTTT
. | TRBJ2-1 | TRBV7-2 | TRBD1 | CASRADRGLRNEQFF | TGTGCCAGCCGCGCGGACAGGGGGCTTCGCAATGAGCAGTTCTTC
many | TRBJ2-7 | TRBV7-2 | . | CASSLSSGPSYEQYF | TGTGCCAGCAGCTTAAGCTCGGGACCATCCTACGAGCAGTACTTC
. | TRBJ2-1 | TRBV29-1 | TRBD2 | CSVGRFRRGGLGSYNEQFF | TGCAGCGTTGGGCGCTTTCGGCGGGGGGGCCTTGGCTCCTACAATGAGCAGTTCTTC
. | TRBJ2-2 | TRBV2 | . | CASGWTRPNTGELFF | TGTGCCAGCGGATGGACACGCCCTAACACCGGGGAGCTGTTTTTT
. | TRBJ2-3 | TRBV28 | TRBD1 | CATIPPPGQGGDTQYF | TGTGCCACCATCCCACCCCCGGGACAGGGTGGAGATACGCAGTATTTT
. | TRBJ2-7 | TRBV28 | TRBD1 | CASSLGAGGSSYEQYF | TGTGCCAGCAGTTTAGGGGCAGGGGGCAGCTCCTACGAGCAGTACTTC
. | TRBJ1-5 | TRBV19 | . | CASSTRTVNQPQHF | TGTGCCAGTAGTACGAGGACAGTTAATCAGCCCCAGCATTTT
few | TRBJ2-7 | TRBV6-1 | . | CASSEWGDYEQYF | TGTGCCAGCAGTGAATGGGGGGATTACGAGCAGTACTTC
. | TRBJ1-6 | TRBV29-1 | . | CSVATWNNSPLHF | TGCAGCGTTGCGACATGGAACAATTCACCCCTCCACTTT
few | TRBJ1-1 | TRBV7-9 | . | CASSHGQEAFF | TGTGCCAGCAGCCATGGGCAGGAAGCTTTCTTT
few | TRBJ2-3 | TRBV7-8 | . | CASGEAGAYSTDTQYF | TGTGCCAGCGGAGAGGCGGGGGCCTATAGCACAGATACGCAGTATTTT
few | TRBJ1-2 | TRBV5-1 | TRBD1 | CASSLGQGGSNYGYTF | TGCGCCAGCAGCTTGGGACAGGGGGGCTCTAACTATGGCTACACCTTC
few | TRBJ2-5 | TRBV7-6 | TRBD2 | CASKSTSGGSQETQYF | TGTGCCAGCAAGTCCACTAGCGGGGGGTCCCAAGAGACCCAGTACTTC
many | TRBJ2-7 | TRBV5-6 | . | CASSLDPSRSSYEQYF | TGTGCCAGCAGCTTGGACCCTAGCCGAAGCTCCTACGAGCAGTACTTC
. | TRBJ2-1 | TRBV15 | TRBD2 | CATSRARTSGSNEQFF | TGTGCCACCAGCAGGGCCCGTACTAGCGGTAGTAATGAGCAGTTCTTC
. | TRBJ2-5 | TRBV19 | . | CASSIRGVGVSQETQYF | TGTGCCAGTAGTATACGAGGGGTGGGGGTCTCCCAAGAGACCCAGTACTTC